The clone carrying this TCR beta chain was seen many times. Antigen: not known. This specimen belongs to a study of CD8 T cells in ankylosing spondylitis. The study, taken as a whole, reports: Those disease-linked clones were CD8+; they were also relatively rare in peripheral blood. Earlier reports found some motif variants in synovial fluid and blood in reactive arthritis.

As the method for making TCR beta libraries, quantitative 5'-RACE with molecular barcodes was used. In TCRdb, the 5' RACE reads were re-called with MiXCR into one record per CDR3 protein. The table has about 31,000 distinct CDR3 sequences, more than 5.5% seen once. Germline loops: CDR1 SGHVS, CDR2 FQNEAQ. The CDR3 is made up of 16 amino acids. The germline V and J ends were trimmed by 1 base and 0 bases, with 10 bases remaining between them. V usage is TRBV7-8 and J usage is TRBJ1-5; D is ambiguous. Sequencing input: blood, either unsorted or a sorted T cell fraction (not recorded which). This receptor was taken from a male donor with ankylosing spondylitis or in good health (not recorded which). CDR3 amino acids: CASSLVGRYSNQPQHF. DNA of the CDR3: TGTGCCAGCAGCTTAGTAGGTAGATATAGCAATCAGCCCCAGCATTTT.